These 27 T cell receptor beta chains were all obtained from the same sample, sequenced in a study of T cells in Graves' hyperthyroidism and ophthalmopathy. Researchers amplified the TCR beta CDR3 regions from RNA transcripts. With the HTBI primer set, the TCR CDR3 went through a first round of RT-PCR. A single record per CDR3 protein comes from TCRdb applying MiXCR to the multiplex PCR reads. The repertoire holds 340,000 or so distinct CDR3 sequences, with roughly 21% as singletons. The sequencing sample was made of blood. All receptors come from a woman aged 45-59 years with Graves' hyperthyroidism.

This sequence joins TRBV5-1 and TRBJ2-7; perhaps D is TRBD1 or TRBD2 (5 bases each). Per the germline V gene, CDR1 is SGHRS and CDR2 is YFSETQ. Trimming stripped 0 bases from V and 2 bases from J, with 12 bases between. This CDR3 spans 15 amino acids. This CDR3 reads CASSLAGPRAYEQYF. DNA of the CDR3: TGCGCCAGCAGCTTGGCGGGACCTCGGGCCTACGAGCAGTACTTC.

V and J are TRBV6-1 and TRBJ1-5, with 7 bases matching TRBD1. Germline V gives CDR1 MNHNS, CDR2 SASEGT. V trimming: 3 bases; J trimming: 0 bases; junction bases outside the gene matches: 11. The CDR3 has 18 amino acids. The CDR3 reads CASSDDRASMYSNQPQHF. The CDR3, as DNA: TGTGCCAGCAGTGACGACAGGGCGTCCATGTATAGCAATCAGCCCCAGCATTTT.

This clonotype has a handful of counts. This chain joins TRBV19 and TRBJ2-5; 10 bases match TRBD1. This CDR3 spans 15 amino acids. Germline V gene data show CDR1 as LNHDA and CDR2 as SQIVND (reference sequence). After removal of 6 bases from V and 3 bases from J, the junction contained 7 bases not matched to a gene. In DNA, the CDR3 is TGTGCCAGTAGAGGACAGGGGACAGGGGAAGAGACCCAGTACTTC. Its protein is CASRGQGTGEETQYF.

This clonotype was detected many times. The chain couples TRBV10-3 to TRBJ2-1; the D call may be TRBD1 or TRBD2 (5 bases each). The CDR3 runs to 16 residues. The ends were cut back, 2 bases at V and 6 bases at J, with 17 bases in the middle. Per germline, CDR1 ENHRY and CDR2 SYGVKD. The CDR3 reads CAISERGTTGANEQFF. DNA for the CDR3: TGTGCCATCAGTGAGAGAGGGACCACTGGGGCCAATGAGCAGTTCTTC.

This clonotype was observed many times. This chain joins TRBV20-1 and TRBJ1-2; 9 positions match TRBD1. In germline, CDR1 is DFQATT, CDR2 SNEGSKA (reference sequence). V lost 8 bases and J lost 2; bases outside the gene matches: 6. The CDR3 extends over 13 amino acids. The CDR3 sequence is CSTQDRGNYGYTF. For the CDR3, the DNA is TGCAGTACCCAGGACAGGGGCAACTATGGCTACACCTTC.

This clonotype was recorded at least ten times. The chain combines TRBV11-2 with TRBJ2-5; 7 bases map to TRBD2. CDR3 length equals 15 residues. With 0 bases clipped from V and 5 bases from J, the junction kept 6 bases outside the gene matches. The germline gives CDR1 SGHAT, CDR2 FQNNGV. This CDR3 is CASSLDASGEETQYF. CDR3 DNA: TGTGCCAGCAGCTTAGATGCAAGCGGGGAGGAGACCCAGTACTTC.

This clonotype was observed many times. This rearrangement joins TRBV5-1 to TRBJ2-2, with 9 bases lining up with TRBD1. The CDR3 runs 17 residues. In germline, CDR1 is SGHRS, CDR2 YFSETQ. J gave up 6 bases and V 1 base, and 10 bases lay outside the gene matches. The CDR3: CASSLTSGTGIAGELFF. The CDR3 region has the DNA TGCGCCAGCAGCTTGACATCCGGGACAGGGATCGCCGGGGAGCTGTTTTTT.

At least ten counts were recorded for this clonotype. V is TRBV5-1 and J is TRBJ1-1; D might be TRBD1 (6 bases). Germline V gives CDR1 SGHRS, CDR2 YFSETQ. Trimming pared 4 bases from V and 5 bases from J, leaving 15 bases between. The CDR3 spans 14 residues. CDR3 nucleotide sequence: TGCGCCAGCAGCCCTCGCGGGGGCTATACTGAAGCTTTCTTT. As protein: CASSPRGGYTEAFF. Based on the CDR3 plus reference TRBV5-1 and TRBJ1-1, the full variable domain is KAGVTQTPRYLIKTRGQQVTLSCSPISGHRSVSWYQQTPGQGLQFLFEYFSETQRNKGNFPGRFSGRQFSNSRSEMNVSTLELGDSALYLCASSPRGGYTEAFFGQGTRLTVV.

The chain employs TRBV20-1 and TRBJ2-1; TRBD2 agrees at 11 bases. Germline lookup yields CDR1 DFQATT and CDR2 SNEGSKA (reference sequence). The CDR3 consists of 14 residues. V was pared by 1 base and J by 10 bases, with 6 bases of the junction left unmatched. CDR3 bases: TGCAGTGCTAGAGGGGTTAGCGGGGGGGTGGAGCAGTTCTTC. Translated, it gives CSARGVSGGVEQFF.

This clonotype was picked up many times. The genes are TRBV11-2 and TRBJ1-1, with D possibly TRBD1 on 6 matching bases. This CDR3 spans 15 amino acids. In germline, CDR1 is SGHAT, CDR2 FQNNGV. Trimming took 3 bases from V and 1 from J, leaving 12 bases between them. The DNA of the CDR3 is TGTGCCAGCAGCTTGTCTACAGGGACGAACACTGAAGCTTTCTTT. This sequence encodes CASSLSTGTNTEAFF. Looking up the rest from reference TRBV11-2 and TRBJ1-1 gives the full variable domain: EAGVAQSPRYKIIEKRQSVAFWCNPISGHATLYWYQQILGQGPKLLIQFQNNGVVDDSQLPKDRFSAERLKGVDSTLKIQPAKLEDSAVYLCASSLSTGTNTEAFFGQGTRLTVV.

This clonotype came up a few times. A much larger clone differs from this one at a single base, so this may be a read error. V usage is TRBV11-3 and J usage is TRBJ1-2; D ambiguous. V lost 1 base and J 3 bases, leaving 6 bases between the germline ends. This CDR3 is 13 amino acids long. Germline-derived CDR1 and CDR2 are SGHNT and YENEEA. The CDR3 DNA reads as TGTGCCAGCAGCTTAGTCGGGGACTATGGCTACACCTTC. It yields the protein CASSLVGDYGYTF.

V is TRBV5-1 and J is TRBJ2-1; D uncertain. Trimming removed 1 base at V and 2 bases at J, with 4 bases between. This CDR3 has 13 residues. CDR1 is SGHRS and CDR2 is YFSETQ in the germline V gene. DNA of the CDR3: TGCGCCAGCAGCTTGTCTACCTACAATGAGCAGTTCTTC. Translating gives CASSLSTYNEQFF.

This clonotype was found a few times. This chain links TRBV29-1 with TRBJ2-7; no clear D gene. V was cut by 4 bases and J by 1 base, with 2 bases left in between. CDR1 and CDR2 from the germline V gene are SQVTM and ANQGSEA. The CDR3 length is 10 residues. The CDR3 reads CSVASYEQYF. The CDR3 DNA follows: TGCAGCGTTGCTTCCTACGAGCAGTACTTC.

In the case of this clonotype: The germline gene is not matched at one end of the junction; a read error may be the cause. In nucleotides, the CDR3 is TGTGCCAGCCAACTTCCGGGGGGGTCCACTGAAGCTCTCTTT. Encoded protein: CASQLPGGSTEALF. The rearrangement links TRBV6-1 to TRBJ1-1; a weak D match, TRBD1 (5 bases). Germline V lookup: CDR1 MNHNS, CDR2 SASEGT. This CDR3 is built from 14 residues.

The J gene is TRBJ1-2, the V gene TRBV28; a weak D match, TRBD1 (5 bases). V shed 2 bases and J shed 3 bases, with 13 bases lying between them. CDR1 and CDR2 from the germline V gene are MDHEN and SYDVKM. This CDR3 has 15 amino acids. The DNA of the CDR3 is TGTGCCAGCAGTTTAGTTGGGGCAGATGACTATGGCTACACCTTC. Translated, it gives CASSLVGADDYGYTF.

This clonotype showed up many times. The rearrangement joins TRBV5-1 to TRBJ2-1, with 7 bases fitting TRBD1. The CDR3 length is 15 residues. Germline assignment: CDR1 SGHRS and CDR2 YFSETQ. Trimming cost V 2 bases and J 2 bases; bases outside gene matches: 4. The CDR3 sequence is CASSLQGSTYNEQFF. The CDR3 coding sequence is TGCGCCAGCAGCTTACAGGGGAGCACCTACAATGAGCAGTTCTTC.

In regard to this clonotype: A read error may account for a junction end that differs from germline. The chain employs TRBV5-5 and TRBJ2-5, with D perhaps TRBD1 (6 bases). The CDR3 length is 13 residues. CDR1 SGHKS and CDR2 YYEKEE come from the germline V gene (reference sequence). CDR3 loop: CASSLAQGETQYF. CDR3 DNA sequence: TGCGCCAGCAGCTTGGCCCAGGGGGAGACCCAGTACTTC.

This clonotype was seen many times. The rearrangement links TRBV6-2 or TRBV6-3 to TRBJ2-7; D remains ambiguous. Trimming shortened V by 6 bases and J by 3 bases, and 12 bases separated the two germline ends. CDR3 length: 13 residues. Germline CDR1 reads MNHEY; CDR2 reads SVGEGT. CDR3 region: CASRPSSRYEQYF. Written as DNA, the CDR3 is TGTGCCAGCAGGCCGTCATCCCGCTACGAGCAGTACTTC.

This clonotype was seen ten or more times. J is TRBJ1-6 and V is TRBV28, with D hard to call. In germline, CDR1 is MDHEN, CDR2 SYDVKM. V lost 2 bases, J lost 4 bases, and 18 bases lay in between. The CDR3 length is 18 residues. In nucleotides, the CDR3 is TGTGCCAGCAGTTTAATTGTGGTCTTGAGGGATTATAATTCACCCCTCCACTTT. This gives the protein CASSLIVVLRDYNSPLHF.

The rearrangement joins TRBV5-5 to TRBJ1-4, with TRBD1 matching 12 bases. Germline V gives CDR1 SGHKS, CDR2 YYEKEE (reference sequence). This CDR3 region has 17 residues. V gave up 4 bases and J gave up 7 bases; unmatched junction bases: 11. The CDR3 here is CASSGSGTGGFGEKLFF. In DNA, the CDR3 is TGTGCCAGCAGCGGATCCGGGACAGGGGGCTTTGGTGAAAAACTGTTTTTT.

This clonotype was seen a handful of times. The chain employs TRBV7-9 and TRBJ1-2, with a possible D match to TRBD1 (6 bases). The CDR3 sequence is 15 residues long. V lost 5 bases and J 0 bases, leaving 13 bases between the germline ends. Looked up from germline, CDR1 is SEHNR and CDR2 is FQNEAQ (reference sequence). This CDR3 reads CASSIRGPANYGYTF. In DNA, the CDR3 is TGTGCCAGCAGCATCAGGGGTCCCGCTAACTATGGCTACACCTTC.

This clonotype was seen at least ten times. The chain employs TRBV28 and TRBJ1-1; 9 nucleotides agree with TRBD1. This CDR3 is built from 12 residues. The germline CDR1 and CDR2 sequences are MDHEN and SYDVKM. Germline trimming cut 10 bases from V and 7 bases from J; bases unmatched to any gene: 7. CDR3 DNA sequence: TGTGCCATCACAGGGGGCGTTAGTGAAGCTTTCTTT. This translates into CAITGGVSEAFF.

Ten or more counts support this clonotype. The genes are TRBV10-3 and TRBJ2-1; D not resolved. Trimming removed 3 bases at V and 8 bases at J, with 11 bases between. The V gene's germline CDR1 is ENHRY and CDR2 SYGVKD. This CDR3 is 13 amino acids long. The CDR3 coding sequence is TGTGCCATCAGTGAAAGGGAATTTGATGAGCAGTTCTTC. The encoded protein is CAISEREFDEQFF.

This clonotype was counted ten times or more. This chain uses TRBV2 with TRBJ2-3; D is possibly TRBD1 or TRBD2 (6 bases each). The CDR3 is 15 amino acids. The germline V gene encodes CDR1 SNHLY and CDR2 FYNNEI. With 2 bases removed from V and 1 base from J, the gap between germline ends came to 10 bases. This CDR3 is CASSESGGRTDTQYF. Here the CDR3 DNA reads TGTGCCAGCAGTGAAAGTGGGGGGCGCACAGATACGCAGTATTTT.

This clonotype was seen at least ten times. This chain links TRBV3-1 with TRBJ1-1; TRBD1 is a possible D gene (5 bases). Germline V lookup: CDR1 LGHDT, CDR2 YNNKEL (reference sequence). V was cut by 4 bases and J by 4 bases, with 13 bases left in between. The CDR3 has 14 amino acids. The CDR3 DNA is TGTGCCAGCAGCCCGGTTGGGGGGTTCACTGAAGCTTTCTTT. As protein: CASSPVGGFTEAFF.

The V gene is TRBV20-1, the J gene TRBJ1-3; D possibly corresponds to TRBD1 (5 bases). The CDR3 sequence is 14 residues long. The germline V gene has CDR1 DFQATT and CDR2 SNEGSKA (reference sequence). The V end was cut by 1 base, the J end by 4 bases, with 11 bases between. CDR3 sequence: CSARGIGAGNTIYF. In nucleotides, the CDR3 is TGCAGTGCTAGAGGCATCGGGGCCGGAAACACCATATATTTT.

This clonotype showed up just once. This chain connects TRBV11-2 to TRBJ1-1, with D perhaps matching TRBD1 (5 bases). Germline V lookup: CDR1 SGHAT, CDR2 FQNNGV. The CDR3 is 14 residues long. Between the trimmed V and J ends, which lost 6 bases and 5 bases, there was a span of 16 bases. DNA of the CDR3: TGTGCCAGCAGAGGAGGGGCTTGGCTTACTGAAGCTTTCTTT. Its translation is CASRGGAWLTEAFF. Looking up the rest from reference TRBV11-2 and TRBJ1-1 gives the full variable domain: EAGVAQSPRYKIIEKRQSVAFWCNPISGHATLYWYQQILGQGPKLLIQFQNNGVVDDSQLPKDRFSAERLKGVDSTLKIQPAKLEDSAVYLCASRGGAWLTEAFFGQGTRLTVV.